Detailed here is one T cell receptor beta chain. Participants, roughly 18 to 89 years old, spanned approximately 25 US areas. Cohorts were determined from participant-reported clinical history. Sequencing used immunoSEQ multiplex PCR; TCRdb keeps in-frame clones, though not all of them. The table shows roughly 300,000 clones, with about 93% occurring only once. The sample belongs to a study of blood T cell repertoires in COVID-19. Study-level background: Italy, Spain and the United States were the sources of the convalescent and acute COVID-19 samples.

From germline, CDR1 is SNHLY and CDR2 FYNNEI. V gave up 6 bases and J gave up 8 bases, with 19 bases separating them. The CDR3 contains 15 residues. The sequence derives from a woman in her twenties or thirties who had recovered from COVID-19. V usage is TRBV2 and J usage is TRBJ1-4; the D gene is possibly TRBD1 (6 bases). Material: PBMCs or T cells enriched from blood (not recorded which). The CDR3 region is CASRWAEGDVEKLFF. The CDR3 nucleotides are TGTGCCAGCAGGTGGGCCGAGGGGGATGTGGAAAAACTGTTTTTT.